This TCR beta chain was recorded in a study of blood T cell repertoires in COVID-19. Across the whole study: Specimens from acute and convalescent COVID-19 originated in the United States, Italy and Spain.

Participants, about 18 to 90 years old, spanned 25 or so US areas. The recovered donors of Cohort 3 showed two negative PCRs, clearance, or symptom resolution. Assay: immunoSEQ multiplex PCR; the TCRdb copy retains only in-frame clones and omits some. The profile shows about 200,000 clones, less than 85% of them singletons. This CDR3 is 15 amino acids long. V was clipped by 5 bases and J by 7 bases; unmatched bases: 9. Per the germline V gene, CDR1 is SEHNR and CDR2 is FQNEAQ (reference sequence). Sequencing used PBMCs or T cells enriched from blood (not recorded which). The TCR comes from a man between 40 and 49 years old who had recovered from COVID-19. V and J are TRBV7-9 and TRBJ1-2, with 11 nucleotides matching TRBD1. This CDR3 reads CASSLAWDRGFGYTF. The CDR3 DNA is TGTGCCAGCAGCCTCGCGTGGGACAGGGGGTTTGGCTACACCTTC.